The rows below give T cell receptor beta chains drawn from one sample of a study of blood T cell repertoires in COVID-19. The method was immunoSEQ multiplex PCR; TCRdb's version includes in-frame clones alone and lacks a portion of them. The sample lists about 160,000 clones, around 84% seen once, with about 8% in the top ten. The sequencing sample was made of PBMCs or T cells enriched from blood (not recorded which). The receptors come from a woman aged 45-59 years who had recovered from COVID-19. Each CDR3 is given with its conserved first and last residue. The D gene is left open where the match is weak. Rows may omit the clone size; those that give it use once, few, many or a size class.

v_gene	abundance	d_gene	j_gene	len	CDR3aa	CDR3nt
TRBV25-1	few	TRBD1	TRBJ2-2	16	CASSPFTGGNTGELFF	TGTGCCAGCAGCCCCTTTACAGGGGGGAACACCGGGGAGCTGTTTTTT
TRBV5-1	.	TRBD2	TRBJ2-1	15	CASNLYSGGNNEQFF	TGCGCCAGCAACCTATATAGCGGGGGCAATAATGAGCAGTTCTTC
TRBV28	.	TRBD1	TRBJ1-5	14	CASSRQGGNQPQHF	TGTGCCAGCAGTAGACAGGGTGGCAATCAGCCCCAGCATTTT
TRBV5-1	.	.	TRBJ1-3	14	CASSFGGSGNTIYF	TGCGCCAGCAGCTTCGGAGGCTCTGGAAACACCATATATTTT
TRBV7-9	.	TRBD2	TRBJ2-5	15	CASSRGTSGSETQYF	TGTGCCAGCAGCCGTGGGACTAGCGGGAGCGAGACCCAGTACTTC
TRBV6-6	.	.	TRBJ2-7	12	CASSRRTYEQYF	TGTGCCAGCAGTAGGCGGACCTACGAGCAGTACTTC
TRBV16	.	.	TRBJ1-2	15	CASSQTSVSNYGYTF	TGTGCCAGCAGCCAAACCAGTGTATCCAACTATGGCTACACCTTC
TRBV3-1/TRBV3-2	.	.	TRBJ2-2	13	CASSPTRSGELFF	TGTGCCAGCAGCCCGACTAGGTCCGGGGAGCTGTTTTTT
TRBV18	.	.	TRBJ1-2	14	CASSPYTESYGYTF	TGTGCCAGCTCACCTTACACAGAAAGCTATGGCTACACCTTC
TRBV11-3	.	.	TRBJ2-7	13	CASSLEGSGEQYF	TGTGCCAGCAGCTTAGAAGGTTCGGGCGAGCAGTACTTC
TRBV19	.	.	TRBJ2-4	16	CASRETTGLAKNIQYF	TGTGCCAGTAGGGAAACGACTGGCTTAGCCAAAAACATTCAGTACTTC
TRBV7-9	few	.	TRBJ2-7	13	CASSFEDSYEQYF	TGTGCCAGCAGCTTTGAGGATTCCTACGAGCAGTACTTC
TRBV6-5	few	.	TRBJ2-3	14	CASMRVPLTDTQYF	TGTGCCAGCATGCGGGTTCCACTCACAGATACGCAGTATTTT
TRBV10-3	few	TRBD1	TRBJ1-4	14	CATGPGQRNEKLFF	TGTGCCACAGGGCCGGGACAGAGGAATGAAAAACTGTTTTTT
TRBV7-8	once	.	TRBJ1-6	16	CASRIISGLAPSPLHF	TGTGCCAGCAGGATTATATCGGGACTCGCCCCTTCACCCCTCCACTTT